This entry describes one TCR beta chain. The target antigen is unknown. The data derive from a study of cytomegalovirus exposure and HLA in healthy donors. Study results and caveats: Further analysis was carried out later, and it showed several of the most significant clusters appearing linked to common viral pathogens.

PCR primers comprised 60 Vbeta and 13 Jbeta primers. Here immunoSEQ multiplex PCR was the method, and the copy in TCRdb shows in-frame clones only, minus some. The repertoire holds more than 85,000 clones, around 85% seen once, with around 5.9% in the top ten. CDR3 length equals 18 residues. The sample comprised PBMCs. The receptor was derived from a man under 40 in good health and CMV-seropositive. V and J are TRBV21-1 and TRBJ1-6; the table calls TRBD1, which could not be checked here. TRBV21-1 is shown as a pseudogene. The CDR3 DNA reads as TGTGCCAGCAGCAAAGCGCTTTGTTGGGCAGGGGAGAATTCACCCCTCCACTTT. It specifies CASSKALCWAGENSPLHF.